This passage covers 17 T cell receptor beta chains from one sample sequenced in a study of T cell changes during pregnancy in multiple sclerosis. Clones were sequenced by immunoSEQ multiplex PCR, and TCRdb holds only the in-frame ones, with some missing. The table has roughly 80,000 clones, 93% seen once. The material sequenced was peripheral blood, taken in the second trimester of pregnancy. All receptors derive from a female donor with multiple sclerosis, enrolled in a pregnancy study.

The rearrangement links TRBV7-2 to TRBJ2-3; 8 nucleotides line up with TRBD1. The CDR3 has 14 residues. Losses at the gene ends were 6 bases for V and 7 bases for J; bases not matched to a gene: 9. CDR1 is SGHTA and CDR2 is FQGNSA in the germline V gene. The chain's CDR3 is CASSWTGTTYTQYF. The CDR3 nucleotides are TGTGCCAGCAGTTGGACAGGGACCACCTATACGCAGTATTTT. Using reference TRBV7-2 and TRBJ2-3 for the parts outside the CDR3, the full variable domain is GAGVSQSPSNKVTEKGKDVELRCDPISGHTALYWYRQSLGQGLEFLIYFQGNSAPDKSGLPSDRFSAERTGGSVSTLTIQRTQQEDSAVYLCASSWTGTTYTQYFGPGTRLTVL.

This clone was observed a handful of times. The V call is TRBV7-3, the J call TRBJ1-1, with 7 bases that match TRBD1. CDR1 and CDR2 from the germline V gene are SGHTA and FQGTGA. The CDR3 length is 13 residues. Germline trimming cut 5 bases from V and 5 bases from J; bases unmatched to any gene: 5. The CDR3 DNA follows: TGTGCCAGCAGCCCCGACAGGGAGACTGAAGCTTTCTTT. As protein: CASSPDRETEAFF. Looking up the rest from reference TRBV7-3 and TRBJ1-1 gives the full variable domain: GAGVSQTPSNKVTEKGKYVELRCDPISGHTALYWYRQSLGQGPEFLIYFQGTGAADDSGLPNDRFFAVRPEGSVSTLKIQRTERGDSAVYLCASSPDRETEAFFGQGTRLTVV.

This clone was counted a single time. The rearrangement uses TRBV6-1 and TRBJ1-1, with 7 bases lining up with TRBD1. V lost 3 bases, J lost 9 bases, and 7 bases stayed unmatched. This CDR3 has 13 amino acids. CDR1 is MNHNS, CDR2 SASEGT, per germline. The CDR3 nucleotides read TGTGCCAGCAGTGACCGGGACAGAGTCAAAGCTTTCTTT. It yields the protein CASSDRDRVKAFF.

The CDR3 sequence is CASSSRKDSQPQHF. CDR3 bases: TGTGCCAGCAGTTCCCGAAAAGACAGCCAGCCCCAGCATTTT. The chain recombines TRBV6-5 with TRBJ1-5; TRBD1 is a possible D gene (5 bases). The germline gives CDR1 MNHEY, CDR2 SVGAGI. V lost 4 bases, J lost 7 bases, and 14 bases lay in between. The CDR3 extends over 14 amino acids.

The V and J genes are TRBV16 and TRBJ1-1; 10 bases map to TRBD1. The CDR3 consists of 13 residues. Losses at the gene ends were 4 bases for V and 6 bases for J; bases not matched to a gene: 2. Looked up from germline, CDR1 is KGHSY and CDR2 is FQNENV. The CDR3 region has the DNA TGTGCCAGCAGCCTTGGGACAGGGGCTGAAGCTTTCTTT. Protein sequence: CASSLGTGAEAFF.

For the CDR3, the DNA is TGTGCCAGCCGGGATAGCGGGGCCGACCGGGTCGGGGAGCTGTTTTTT. Protein sequence: CASRDSGADRVGELFF. The genes are TRBV2 and TRBJ2-2; TRBD2 aligns across 8 bases. This CDR3 has 16 residues. Germline trimming cut 8 bases from V and 7 bases from J; bases unmatched to any gene: 15. Germline V gene data show CDR1 as SNHLY and CDR2 as FYNNEI. The whole variable domain, remainder taken from reference TRBV2 and TRBJ2-2, is EPEVTQTPSHQVTQMGQEVILRCVPISNHLYFYWYRQILGQKVEFLVSFYNNEISEKSEIFDDQFSVERPDGSNFTLKIRSTKLEDSAMYFCASRDSGADRVGELFFGEGSRLTVL.

V usage is TRBV2 and J usage is TRBJ1-4, with TRBD1 matching 9 bases. There are 18 residues in the CDR3. After removal of 4 bases from V and 6 bases from J, the junction contained 15 bases not matched to a gene. The germline V gene has CDR1 SNHLY and CDR2 FYNNEI. The CDR3 spells CASSVGDRVPARHEKLFF. The DNA for the CDR3 is TGTGCCAGCAGTGTCGGGGACAGGGTACCGGCGAGGCATGAAAAACTGTTTTTT.

The chain carries TRBV5-6 and TRBJ1-4; TRBD1 aligns across 10 bases. Germline loops: CDR1 SGHDT, CDR2 YYEEEE. The CDR3 is 15 residues long. J was trimmed by 10 bases and V by 4 bases; bases with no gene match: 10. CDR3 protein: CASSPDRGLLGKLFF. CDR3 bases: TGTGCCAGCAGCCCCGACAGGGGGCTTTTAGGAAAACTGTTTTTT.

The chain recombines TRBV5-5 with TRBJ1-2, with 8 bases identical to TRBD1. The V and J ends lost 4 bases and 6 bases, in that order; junction bases with no gene match: 11. Germline lookup yields CDR1 SGHKS and CDR2 YYEKEE (reference sequence). The CDR3 is 15 amino acids. The CDR3 region has the DNA TGTGCCAGCAGCGCAACATTCCAGGGGGCGCATGGCTACACCTTC. The encoded protein is CASSATFQGAHGYTF.

The chain has TRBV7-3 and TRBJ2-1, with 9 bases aligning to TRBD1. CDR3 length: 16 amino acids. Trimming took 4 bases from V and 7 from J; bases not matched to a gene: 11. Germline-derived CDR1 and CDR2 are SGHTA and FQGTGA. CDR3 sequence (DNA): TGTGCCAGCAGCTGGGGGGACAGGGCACTTGGGAATGAGCAGTTCTTC. It yields the protein CASSWGDRALGNEQFF.

The chain couples TRBV18 to TRBJ1-5; D is possibly TRBD1 (5 bases). V was trimmed by 5 bases and J by 5 bases, leaving 13 bases between them. The germline CDR1 and CDR2 sequences are KGHSH and LQKENI. The CDR3 has 14 residues. CDR3: CASSLSGGDQPQHF. CDR3 DNA sequence: TGTGCCAGCTCATTAAGCGGAGGGGATCAGCCCCAGCATTTT. The entire variable domain, with the rest obtained from reference TRBV18 and TRBJ1-5, is as follows: NAGVMQNPRHLVRRRGQEARLRCSPMKGHSHVYWYRQLPEEGLKFMVYLQKENIIDESGMPKERFSAEFPKEGPSILRIQQVVRGDSAAYFCASSLSGGDQPQHFGDGTRLSIL.

The CDR3 region has the DNA TGTGCCAGCAGTTTTGCTAGCGGGGCTATCTACGAGCAGTACTTC. This gives the protein CASSFASGAIYEQYF. The chain uses TRBV27 and TRBJ2-7; 9 bases are a match to TRBD2. Germline V lookup: CDR1 MNHEY, CDR2 SMNVEV (reference sequence). Losses at the gene ends were 3 bases for V and 3 bases for J; bases not matched to a gene: 6. The CDR3 is 15 residues long.

This chain connects TRBV7-8 to TRBJ1-6; maybe TRBD1 (6 bases). Trimming removed 4 bases from V and 5 bases from J, with 18 bases in between. Germline-derived CDR1 and CDR2 are SGHVS and FQNEAQ. The CDR3 runs to 17 residues. This CDR3 is CASSSGRQVAHNSPLHF. The CDR3 nucleotides read TGTGCCAGCAGCTCCGGACGACAGGTGGCGCATAATTCACCCCTCCACTTT.

The chain has TRBV7-9 and TRBJ2-7, with D possibly matching TRBD1 (6 bases). The germline gives CDR1 SEHNR, CDR2 FQNEAQ (reference sequence). V lost 3 bases and J lost 3, with 15 bases in between. CDR3 length: 15 amino acids. The CDR3 DNA is TGTGCCAGCAGCTTGACAGGCGTTTCCTACTACGAGCAGTACTTC. Protein sequence: CASSLTGVSYYEQYF.

In its sample, this clone was seen a few times. The chain has TRBV4-1 and TRBJ2-3; 8 bases match TRBD2. CDR3 length: 15 amino acids. The V gene's germline CDR1 is MGHRA and CDR2 YSYEKL. V shed 3 bases and J 0 bases; nucleotides not matched to a gene: 2. The CDR3: CASSHSGTSTDTQYF. CDR3 DNA sequence: TGCGCCAGCAGCCATAGCGGGACTAGCACAGATACGCAGTATTTT.

The chain recombines TRBV5-1 with TRBJ2-5; D gene uncertain. V lost 4 bases and J lost 2, with 3 bases in between. Germline-derived CDR1 and CDR2 are SGHRS and YFSETQ. There are 11 residues in the CDR3. The CDR3, as DNA: TGCGCCAGCAGCATACAAGAGACCCAGTACTTC. Residues: CASSIQETQYF. The complete variable domain, with remaining parts taken from reference TRBV5-1 and TRBJ2-5, reads KAGVTQTPRYLIKTRGQQVTLSCSPISGHRSVSWYQQTPGQGLQFLFEYFSETQRNKGNFPGRFSGRQFSNSRSEMNVSTLELGDSALYLCASSIQETQYFGPGTRLLVL.

The chain is built from TRBV6-4 and TRBJ2-1, with a tentative D call TRBD2 (5 bases). The CDR3 extends over 15 amino acids. Deletions cut 4 bases from V and 3 bases from J, with 13 bases between. Germline CDR1 is MRHNA and CDR2 is SNTAGT. CDR3 DNA sequence: TGTGCCAGCAGTGCGGAGGCGAATTTCTACAATGAGCAGTTCTTC. Translation: CASSAEANFYNEQFF.